These 30 T cell receptor beta chains came from one sample sequenced in a study of T cell responses to AZD1222 COVID-19 vaccine. This table comes from immunoSEQ multiplex PCR, and its TCRdb copy is limited to in-frame clones, with some not included. The sample yields fewer than 200,000 clones, approximately 90% seen once. Sample: peripheral blood, taken on day 0 of AZD1222 vaccination. The receptors derive from an adult in good health.

This rearrangement joins TRBV7-6 to TRBJ1-1; unclear D gene. Germline assignment: CDR1 SGHVS and CDR2 FNYEAQ. This CDR3 region has 15 residues. V shed 5 bases and J shed 0 bases, with 13 bases lying between them. CDR3 amino acids: CASSELREMNTEAFF. In DNA, the CDR3 is TGTGCCAGCAGCGAACTGCGGGAAATGAACACTGAAGCTTTCTTT.

The rearrangement joins TRBV6-5 to TRBJ1-2; D is unresolved. The CDR3 runs 15 residues. Germline V lookup: CDR1 MNHEY, CDR2 SVGAGI. V was cut by 0 bases and J by 0 bases, with 8 bases left in between. CDR3 amino acids: CASSYSAGANYGYTF. Written as DNA, the CDR3 is TGTGCCAGCAGTTACTCTGCCGGGGCTAACTATGGCTACACCTTC.

The chain couples TRBV9 to TRBJ1-2; 9 bases match TRBD1. The V and J ends lost 4 bases and 7 bases, in that order; junction bases with no gene match: 11. Germline CDR1 reads SGDLS; CDR2 reads YYNGEE. This CDR3 has 15 residues. Here the CDR3 reads CASSLAGQGVGGYTF. CDR3 DNA sequence: TGTGCCAGCAGCCTAGCGGGACAGGGTGTCGGTGGCTACACCTTC.

V gene TRBV30 combines with J gene TRBJ2-7; 7 bases fit TRBD2. The ends lost 0 bases at V and 7 bases at J; junction bases unmatched: 6. CDR3 size: 13 residues. Germline V gene sequence: CDR1 GTSNPN, CDR2 SVGIG (reference sequence). This CDR3 is CAWSVKGGGEQYF. The CDR3 DNA sequence: TGTGCCTGGAGTGTAAAGGGCGGGGGTGAGCAGTACTTC.

This clone was picked up a small number of times. The V gene is TRBV7-4, the J gene TRBJ2-2; tentative D call: TRBD2 (6 bases). In germline, CDR1 is SGHVT, CDR2 SQSDAQ. The V and J ends lost 1 base and 0 bases respectively, with 18 bases between them. The CDR3 totals 19 residues. The CDR3 nucleotides are TGTGCCAGCAGCTTAGTTTTCGCGGGATCCGACGCGAACACCGGGGAGCTGTTTTTT. This translates into CASSLVFAGSDANTGELFF.

The rearrangement joins TRBV9 to TRBJ1-1, with D hard to call. CDR3 length: 14 residues. The V end lost 3 bases, the J end lost 2 bases, and 11 bases lay between the germline ends. Germline V lookup: CDR1 SGDLS, CDR2 YYNGEE. As DNA, the CDR3 is TGTGCCAGCAGCGATCTAGGGAGAAACACTGAAGCTTTCTTT. Amino acids: CASSDLGRNTEAFF.

The chain links TRBV5-1 to TRBJ1-1; no firm D call. The CDR3 is 13 residues long. Germline V lookup: CDR1 SGHRS, CDR2 YFSETQ. The V gene lost 6 bases and the J gene lost 1 base, with 10 bases spanning the gap. The CDR3 DNA follows: TGCGCCAGCATCCGGGAGGGGAACACTGAAGCTTTCTTT. This encodes CASIREGNTEAFF.

The rearrangement joins TRBV27 to TRBJ1-2; D possibly corresponds to TRBD1 (5 bases). Trimming took off 1 base at V and 4 bases at J, with 13 bases between the two ends. CDR1 and CDR2 from the germline V gene are MNHEY and SMNVEV (reference sequence). The CDR3 loop spans 15 amino acids. CDR3 nucleotides: TGTGCCAGCAGTTTATTGGGGGGAGTGGGCTATGGCTACACCTTC. It codes for CASSLLGGVGYGYTF.

This clone has a single count. The V call is TRBV19, the J call TRBJ1-5, with TRBD1 identical over 8 bases. CDR1 and CDR2 from the germline V gene are LNHDA and SQIVND (reference sequence). The CDR3 runs to 13 residues. V lost 3 bases, J lost 11 bases, and 6 bases stayed unmatched. CDR3 region: CASSIGGQGTQHF. The CDR3 coding sequence is TGTGCCAGTAGTATTGGCGGACAGGGAACCCAGCATTTT.

The CDR3 DNA sequence: TGTGCCAGCAGCTTAGGGTTAGTTGGCTACACCTTC. It codes for CASSLGLVGYTF. The V call is TRBV11-1, the J call TRBJ1-2; D remains unclear. The length of the CDR3 is 12 residues. Deletions cut 1 base from V and 7 bases from J, with 7 bases between. Germline-derived CDR1 and CDR2 are SGHAT and FQDESV (reference sequence).

The V and J genes are TRBV5-5 and TRBJ2-1; unclear D gene. Trimming left V 0 bases short and J 13 bases short, with 20 bases between. There are 15 residues in the CDR3. The V gene's germline CDR1 is SGHKS and CDR2 YYEKEE (reference sequence). In nucleotides, the CDR3 is TGTGCCAGCAGCTTGGAAGGGATCCGAACAAGTATCCAGTTCTTC. Its protein is CASSLEGIRTSIQFF.

The chain joins TRBV19 to TRBJ1-1, with no clear D. The length of the CDR3 is 15 residues. Trimming shortened V by 4 bases and J by 3 bases, and 15 bases separated the two germline ends. Germline V CDR1 and CDR2: LNHDA, SQIVND (reference sequence). In nucleotides, the CDR3 is TGTGCCAGTAGTACCTTTAGGGAGCGGGACACTGAAGCTTTCTTT. Amino acid sequence: CASSTFRERDTEAFF.

This chain uses TRBV3-1 (or the pseudogene TRBV3-2) with TRBJ2-7; tentative D call: TRBD2 (5 bases). The V and J ends lost 0 bases and 7 bases respectively, with 7 bases between them. The CDR3 extends over 12 amino acids. Germline assignment: CDR1 LGHDT and CDR2 YNNKEL (reference sequence). The DNA for the CDR3 is TGTGCCAGCAGCCAAGATCCGGGAGAGCAGTACTTC. Translation: CASSQDPGEQYF.

The V and J genes are TRBV30 and TRBJ1-1; D unclear. There are 12 residues in the CDR3. The V gene lost 0 bases and the J gene lost 5 bases, with 7 bases spanning the gap. Per the germline V gene, CDR1 is GTSNPN and CDR2 is SVGIG (reference sequence). The CDR3 reads CAWSVRMTEAFF. In DNA form, the CDR3 reads TGTGCCTGGAGTGTACGGATGACTGAAGCTTTCTTT.

J is TRBJ1-2 and V is TRBV20-1; D may be TRBD1 (6 bases). The CDR3 extends over 13 amino acids. Germline CDR1 and CDR2: DFQATT and SNEGSKA (reference sequence). The V and J ends lost 3 bases and 8 bases respectively, with 16 bases between them. The CDR3 coding sequence is TGCAGTGCTAGTTTTCGGGGGGCTCAAGGCTACACCTTC. Its translation is CSASFRGAQGYTF.

The J gene is TRBJ1-1, the V gene TRBV13; D is possibly TRBD1 (5 bases). The V end lost 4 bases, the J end lost 8 bases, and 17 bases lay between the germline ends. The CDR3 loop spans 14 amino acids. The V gene's germline CDR1 is PRHDT and CDR2 FYEKMQ (reference sequence). The CDR3 region has the DNA TGTGCCAGCAGCTCCTATGACAGAGAGAAAGAAGCTTTCTTT. Encoded protein: CASSSYDREKEAFF.

The chain links TRBV11-2 to TRBJ2-7, with 10 bases aligning to TRBD1. J gave up 6 bases and V 6 bases, and 11 bases lay outside the gene matches. Germline lookup yields CDR1 SGHAT and CDR2 FQNNGV. CDR3 size: 15 residues. Here the CDR3 DNA reads TGTGCCAGCAGTCCAGGTCGGGGACAGGGGTTCGAGCAGTACTTC. Amino acids: CASSPGRGQGFEQYF.

This clone has a single count. The gene calls are TRBV5-4 and TRBJ2-7, with D possibly TRBD2 on 6 matching bases. The CDR3 extends over 14 amino acids. V was cut by 0 bases and J by 6 bases, with 13 bases left in between. Germline V gene data show CDR1 as SGHNT and CDR2 as YYREEE (reference sequence). The CDR3 DNA sequence: TGTGCCAGCAGCTTGGCAAGGGGAGGCGGCGAGCAGTACTTC. Translated, it gives CASSLARGGGEQYF. Combining the CDR3 with reference TRBV5-4 and TRBJ2-7 gives the whole variable domain ETGVTQSPTHLIKTRGQQVTLRCSSQSGHNTVSWYQQALGQGPQFIFQYYREEENGRGNFPPRFSGLQFPNYSSELNVNALELDDSALYLCASSLARGGGEQYFGPGTRLTVT.

This chain uses TRBV4-1 with TRBJ1-2; no firm D call. This CDR3 is 15 amino acids long. Germline V gene sequence: CDR1 MGHRA, CDR2 YSYEKL. The ends were cut back, 1 base at V and 5 bases at J, with 14 bases in the middle. In nucleotides, the CDR3 is TGCGCCAGCAGCCAAGTTGGTGTCACCGCATATGGCTACACCTTC. This codes for CASSQVGVTAYGYTF.

This clone was counted only a few times. V usage is TRBV7-2 and J usage is TRBJ2-1, with D possibly being TRBD2 (6 bases). The CDR3 length is 13 residues. Trimming pared 5 bases from V and 9 bases from J, leaving 14 bases between. Per the germline V gene, CDR1 is SGHTA and CDR2 is FQGNSA. CDR3 coding DNA: TGTGCCAGCAGCCTACCGACTAGTCGTGAGCAGTTCTTC. Its translation: CASSLPTSREQFF.

The chain combines TRBV20-1 with TRBJ1-1; D gene uncertain. Trimming cost V 0 bases and J 6 bases, with 5 bases left between them. Germline CDR1 and CDR2: DFQATT and SNEGSKA (reference sequence). This CDR3 has 11 amino acids. CDR3 in amino acids: CSARDMAEAFF. DNA for the CDR3: TGCAGTGCTAGAGATATGGCTGAAGCTTTCTTT.

The V call is TRBV5-8, the J call TRBJ1-2; 8 bases align to TRBD1. The length of the CDR3 is 16 residues. The V gene end was trimmed by 4 bases and the J gene end by 7 bases; junction bases not matched to a gene: 15. Germline V gene data show CDR1 as SGHTS and CDR2 as YDEGEE. This chain's CDR3 is CASSPWTGPQRGGYTF. CDR3 bases: TGTGCCAGCAGCCCATGGACAGGGCCACAGCGGGGTGGCTACACCTTC.

This rearrangement joins TRBV6-1 to TRBJ2-7, with TRBD1 as a possible D gene (5 bases). Germline assignment: CDR1 MNHNS and CDR2 SASEGT. V lost 2 bases, J lost 2 bases, and 7 bases lay in between. The CDR3 extends over 13 amino acids. The CDR3 DNA sequence: TGTGCCAGCAGTGAATTCAGGGCCTACGAGCAGTACTTC. Encoded protein: CASSEFRAYEQYF.

CDR3: CASSYSFSGRGTDTQYF. CDR3 nucleotides: TGTGCCAGCAGTTACTCCTTTAGCGGGAGGGGCACAGATACGCAGTATTTT. The chain is built from TRBV28 and TRBJ2-3; 11 nucleotides match TRBD2. This CDR3 has 17 residues. Germline trimming cut 4 bases from V and 1 base from J; bases unmatched to any gene: 7. The germline V gene has CDR1 MDHEN and CDR2 SYDVKM.

The V call is TRBV11-2, the J call TRBJ2-7; 9 bases match TRBD1. V shed 1 base and J 4 bases; nucleotides not matched to a gene: 5. The CDR3 has 15 residues. Germline values: CDR1 SGHAT, CDR2 FQNNGV. This CDR3 is CASSLGTGVVYEQYF. CDR3 nucleotides: TGTGCCAGCAGCTTAGGGACAGGGGTTGTGTACGAGCAGTACTTC. The complete variable domain, with remaining parts taken from reference TRBV11-2 and TRBJ2-7, reads EAGVAQSPRYKIIEKRQSVAFWCNPISGHATLYWYQQILGQGPKLLIQFQNNGVVDDSQLPKDRFSAERLKGVDSTLKIQPAKLEDSAVYLCASSLGTGVVYEQYFGPGTRLTVT.

The J gene is TRBJ2-1, the V gene TRBV4-1; no firm D call. This CDR3 contains 17 residues. CDR1 and CDR2 (germline): MGHRA, YSYEKL. V lost 0 bases, J lost 2 bases, and 14 bases lay in between. The CDR3 loop is CASSQDFSRAAYNEQFF. DNA for the CDR3: TGCGCCAGCAGCCAAGATTTTAGTCGGGCAGCCTACAATGAGCAGTTCTTC.

CDR3 amino acids: CASSLGRYSGNTIYF. In DNA form, the CDR3 reads TGTGCCAGCAGCCTGGGACGGTACTCTGGAAACACCATATATTTT. The V and J genes are TRBV7-6 and TRBJ1-3, with D perhaps TRBD1 (5 bases). CDR1 and CDR2 (germline): SGHVS, FNYEAQ. CDR3 length equals 15 residues. Deletions cut 5 bases from V and 0 bases from J, with 11 bases between. The full variable domain, completed using reference TRBV7-6 and TRBJ1-3, is GAGVSQSPRYKVTKRGQDVALRCDPISGHVSLYWYRQALGQGPEFLTYFNYEAQQDKSGLPNDRFSAERPEGSISTLTIQRTEQRDSAMYRCASSLGRYSGNTIYFGEGSWLTVV.

V usage is TRBV7-9 and J usage is TRBJ1-3; D not resolved. V was shortened by 3 bases and J by 0 bases, with 12 bases between the two germline ends. Germline lookup yields CDR1 SEHNR and CDR2 FQNEAQ (reference sequence). The CDR3 contains 16 residues. In DNA, the CDR3 is TGTGCCAGCAGCTTGTTGGCCGGACCCTCTGGAAACACCATATATTTT. It encodes CASSLLAGPSGNTIYF.

The chain is built from TRBV18 and TRBJ1-2; 10 nucleotides line up with TRBD1. CDR3 size: 14 residues. Germline CDR1 is KGHSH and CDR2 is LQKENI. Unmatched junction bases numbered 5, after V lost 6 bases and J lost 4 bases. In DNA, the CDR3 is TGTGCCAGCTCGCCGGGACAGGGGAGCTATGGCTACACCTTC. Translating gives CASSPGQGSYGYTF.

This rearrangement joins TRBV7-8 to TRBJ2-1; D remains unclear. Germline V gene sequence: CDR1 SGHVS, CDR2 FQNEAQ. V lost 5 bases, J lost 7 bases, and 12 bases lay in between. The CDR3 extends over 13 amino acids. DNA of the CDR3: TGTGCCAGCAGCCAAAGGTGGGTTAATGAGCAGTTCTTC. The encoded protein is CASSQRWVNEQFF.